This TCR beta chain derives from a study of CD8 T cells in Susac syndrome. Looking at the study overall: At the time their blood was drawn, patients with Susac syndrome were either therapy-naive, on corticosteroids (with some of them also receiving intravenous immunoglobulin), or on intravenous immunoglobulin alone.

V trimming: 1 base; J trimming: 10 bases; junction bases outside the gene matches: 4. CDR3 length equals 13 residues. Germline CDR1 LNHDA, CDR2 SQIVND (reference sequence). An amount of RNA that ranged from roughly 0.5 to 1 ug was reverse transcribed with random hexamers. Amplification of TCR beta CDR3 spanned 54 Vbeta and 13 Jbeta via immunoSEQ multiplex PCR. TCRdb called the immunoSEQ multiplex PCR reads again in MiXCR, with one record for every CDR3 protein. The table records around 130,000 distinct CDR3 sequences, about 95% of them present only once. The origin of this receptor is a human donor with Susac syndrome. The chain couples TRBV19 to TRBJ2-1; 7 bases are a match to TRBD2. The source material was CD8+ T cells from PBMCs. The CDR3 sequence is CASSIVAGREQFF. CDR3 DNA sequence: TGTGCCAGTAGTATAGTTGCCGGGAGGGAGCAGTTCTTC.